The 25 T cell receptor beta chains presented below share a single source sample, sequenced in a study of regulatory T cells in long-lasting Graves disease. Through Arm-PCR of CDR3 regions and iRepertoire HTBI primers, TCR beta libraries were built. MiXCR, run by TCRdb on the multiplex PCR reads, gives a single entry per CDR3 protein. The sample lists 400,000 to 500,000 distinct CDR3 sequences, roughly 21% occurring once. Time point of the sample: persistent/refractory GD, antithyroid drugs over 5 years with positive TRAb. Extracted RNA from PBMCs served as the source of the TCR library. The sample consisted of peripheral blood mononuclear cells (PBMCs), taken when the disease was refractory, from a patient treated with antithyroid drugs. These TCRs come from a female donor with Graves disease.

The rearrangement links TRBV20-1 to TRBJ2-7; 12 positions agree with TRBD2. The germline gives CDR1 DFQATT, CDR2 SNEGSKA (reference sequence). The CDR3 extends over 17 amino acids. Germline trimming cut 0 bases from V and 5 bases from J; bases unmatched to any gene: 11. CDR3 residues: CSAREGTSGLIPHEQYF. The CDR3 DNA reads TGCAGTGCTAGAGAAGGGACTAGCGGGCTAATACCCCACGAGCAGTACTTC.

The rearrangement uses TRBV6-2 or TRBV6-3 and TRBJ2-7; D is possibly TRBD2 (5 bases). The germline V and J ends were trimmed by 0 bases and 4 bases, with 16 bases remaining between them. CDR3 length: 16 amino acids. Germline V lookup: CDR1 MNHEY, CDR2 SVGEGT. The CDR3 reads CASSYSITGWTYEQYF. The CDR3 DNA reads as TGTGCCAGCAGTTACTCGATAACCGGGTGGACTTACGAGCAGTACTTC.

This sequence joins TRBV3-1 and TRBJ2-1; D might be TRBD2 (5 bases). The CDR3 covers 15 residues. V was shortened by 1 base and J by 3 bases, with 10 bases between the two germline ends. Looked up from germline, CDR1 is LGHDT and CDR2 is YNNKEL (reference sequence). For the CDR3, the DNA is TGTGCCAGCAGCCAAGGGGCTAGCAACTACAATGAGCAGTTCTTC. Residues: CASSQGASNYNEQFF.

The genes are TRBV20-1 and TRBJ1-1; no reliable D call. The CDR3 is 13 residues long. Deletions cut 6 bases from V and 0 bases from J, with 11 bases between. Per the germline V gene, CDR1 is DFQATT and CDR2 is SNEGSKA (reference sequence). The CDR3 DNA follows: TGCAGTGCGGTGACCTACTTGAACACTGAAGCTTTCTTT. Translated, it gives CSAVTYLNTEAFF.

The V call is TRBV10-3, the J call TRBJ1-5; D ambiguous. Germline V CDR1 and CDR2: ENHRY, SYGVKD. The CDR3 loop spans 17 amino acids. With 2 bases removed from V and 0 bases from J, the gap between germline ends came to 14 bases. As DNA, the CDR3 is TGTGCCATCAGTGAGGGGCCACCGACCCATAGCAATCAGCCCCAGCATTTT. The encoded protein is CAISEGPPTHSNQPQHF.

CDR3 amino acids: CASSGAGTEGNTIYF. The CDR3 DNA sequence: TGTGCCAGCAGCGGAGCCGGGACAGAAGGAAACACCATATATTTT. The chain carries TRBV9 and TRBJ1-3, with TRBD1 matching over 7 bases. This CDR3 comprises 15 residues. Germline-derived CDR1 and CDR2 are SGDLS and YYNGEE. Trimming at V came to 3 bases and at J to 4 bases, leaving 7 bases not matched to a gene.

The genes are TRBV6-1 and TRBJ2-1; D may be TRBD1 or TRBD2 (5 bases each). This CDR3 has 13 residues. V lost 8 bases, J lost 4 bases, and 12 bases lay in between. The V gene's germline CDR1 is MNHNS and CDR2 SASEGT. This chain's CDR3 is CASGDELYNEQFF. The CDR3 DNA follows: TGTGCCAGCGGGGACGAGCTTTACAATGAGCAGTTCTTC.

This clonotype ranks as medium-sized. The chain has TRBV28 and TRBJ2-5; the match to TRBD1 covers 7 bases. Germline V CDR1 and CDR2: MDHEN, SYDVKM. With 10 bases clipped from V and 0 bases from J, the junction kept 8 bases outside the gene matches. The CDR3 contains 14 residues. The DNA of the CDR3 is TGTGCCACTTCGGGACAGCAGTACCAAGAGACCCAGTACTTC. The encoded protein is CATSGQQYQETQYF.

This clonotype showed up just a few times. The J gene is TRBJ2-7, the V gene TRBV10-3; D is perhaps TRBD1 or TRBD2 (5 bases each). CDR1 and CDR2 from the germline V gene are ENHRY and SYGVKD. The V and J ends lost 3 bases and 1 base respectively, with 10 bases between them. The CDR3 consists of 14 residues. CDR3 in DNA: TGTGCCATCAGTGATCAGGGCGGGTCCTACGAGCAGTACTTC. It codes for CAISDQGGSYEQYF.

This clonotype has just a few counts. CDR3 sequence: CSARGGGGQIYGYTF. The CDR3 nucleotides are TGCAGTGCTAGAGGGGGGGGGGGACAGATCTATGGCTACACCTTC. The chain employs TRBV20-1 and TRBJ1-2; 7 positions match TRBD1. This CDR3 comprises 15 residues. Trimming at V came to 1 base and at J to 4 bases, leaving 9 bases not matched to a gene. The germline V gene has CDR1 DFQATT and CDR2 SNEGSKA (reference sequence).

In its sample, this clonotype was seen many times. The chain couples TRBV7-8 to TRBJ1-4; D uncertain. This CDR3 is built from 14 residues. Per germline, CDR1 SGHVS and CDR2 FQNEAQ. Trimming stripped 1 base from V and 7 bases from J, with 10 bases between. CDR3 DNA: TGTGCCAGCAGCTTAGGATTCTCCGGTGAAAAACTGTTTTTT. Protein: CASSLGFSGEKLFF.

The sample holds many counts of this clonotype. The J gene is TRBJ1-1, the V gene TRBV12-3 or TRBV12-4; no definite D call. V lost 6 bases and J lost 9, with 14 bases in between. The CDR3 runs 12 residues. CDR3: CASSQDRGKAFF. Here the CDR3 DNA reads TGTGCCAGCAGCCAGGACCGCGGCAAAGCTTTCTTT.

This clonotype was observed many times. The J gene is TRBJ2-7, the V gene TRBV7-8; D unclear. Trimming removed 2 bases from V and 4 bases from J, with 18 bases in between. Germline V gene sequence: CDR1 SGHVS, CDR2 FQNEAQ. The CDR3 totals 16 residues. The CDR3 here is CASSLREAKVPYEQYF. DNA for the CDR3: TGTGCCAGCAGCTTAAGGGAAGCCAAAGTCCCATACGAGCAGTACTTC.

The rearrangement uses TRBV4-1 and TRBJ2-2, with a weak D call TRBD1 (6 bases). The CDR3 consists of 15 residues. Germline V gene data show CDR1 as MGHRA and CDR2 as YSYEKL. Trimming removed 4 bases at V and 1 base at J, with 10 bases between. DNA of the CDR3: TGCGCCAGCAGCCGCCTGACAGGGAACACCGGGGAGCTGTTTTTT. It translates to CASSRLTGNTGELFF.

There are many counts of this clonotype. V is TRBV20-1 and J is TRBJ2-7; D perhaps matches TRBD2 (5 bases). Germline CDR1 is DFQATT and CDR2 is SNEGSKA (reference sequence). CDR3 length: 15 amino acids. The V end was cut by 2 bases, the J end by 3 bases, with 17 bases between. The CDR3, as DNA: TGCAGTGCTAGATTGGCGGCTAGCTGGGACTACGAGCAGTACTTC. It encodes CSARLAASWDYEQYF.

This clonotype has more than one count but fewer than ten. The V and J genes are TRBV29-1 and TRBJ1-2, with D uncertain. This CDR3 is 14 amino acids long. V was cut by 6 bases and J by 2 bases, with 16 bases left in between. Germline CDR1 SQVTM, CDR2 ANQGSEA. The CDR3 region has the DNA TGCAGCGTCGCCATATCGGAAGGGAACTATGGCTACACCTTC. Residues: CSVAISEGNYGYTF.

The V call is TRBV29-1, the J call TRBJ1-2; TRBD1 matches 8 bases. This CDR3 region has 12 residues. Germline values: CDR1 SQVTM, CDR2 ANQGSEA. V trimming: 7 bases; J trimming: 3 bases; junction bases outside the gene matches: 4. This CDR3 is CSAMTGDYGYTF. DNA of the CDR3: TGCAGCGCCATGACAGGGGACTATGGCTACACCTTC.

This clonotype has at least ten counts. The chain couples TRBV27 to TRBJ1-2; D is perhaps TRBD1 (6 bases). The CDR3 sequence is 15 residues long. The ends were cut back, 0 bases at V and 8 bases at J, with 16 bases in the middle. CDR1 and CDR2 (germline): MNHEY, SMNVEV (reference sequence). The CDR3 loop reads CASSLSIGAGDGYTF. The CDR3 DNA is TGTGCCAGCAGTTTATCGATAGGGGCAGGGGACGGCTACACCTTC.

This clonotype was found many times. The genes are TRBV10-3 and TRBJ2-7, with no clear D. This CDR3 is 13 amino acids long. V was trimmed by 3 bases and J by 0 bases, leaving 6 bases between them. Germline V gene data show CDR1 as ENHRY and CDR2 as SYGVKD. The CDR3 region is CAISDPSSYEQYF. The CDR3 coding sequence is TGTGCCATCAGTGACCCGAGCTCCTACGAGCAGTACTTC.

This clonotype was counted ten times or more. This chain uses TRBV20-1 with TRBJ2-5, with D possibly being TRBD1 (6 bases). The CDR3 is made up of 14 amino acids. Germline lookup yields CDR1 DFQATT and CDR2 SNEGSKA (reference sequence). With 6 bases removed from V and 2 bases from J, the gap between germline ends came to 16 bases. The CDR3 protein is CSAREGQGQETQYF. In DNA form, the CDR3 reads TGCAGTGCCAGGGAAGGCCAGGGGCAAGAGACCCAGTACTTC.

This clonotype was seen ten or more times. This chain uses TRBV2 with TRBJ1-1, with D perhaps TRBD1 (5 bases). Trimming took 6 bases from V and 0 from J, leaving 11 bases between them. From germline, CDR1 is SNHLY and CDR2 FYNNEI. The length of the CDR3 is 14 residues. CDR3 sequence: CASRVGGVNTEAFF. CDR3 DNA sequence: TGTGCCAGCAGGGTGGGGGGTGTGAACACTGAAGCTTTCTTT.

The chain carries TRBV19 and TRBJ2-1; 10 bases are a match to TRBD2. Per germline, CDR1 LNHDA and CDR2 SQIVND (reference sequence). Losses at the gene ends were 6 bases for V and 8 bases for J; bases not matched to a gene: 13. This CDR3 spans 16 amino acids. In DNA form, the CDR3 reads TGTGCCAGTAGCCCCATAGCGGGGGGTCCGACGGATGAGCAGTTCTTC. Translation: CASSPIAGGPTDEQFF.

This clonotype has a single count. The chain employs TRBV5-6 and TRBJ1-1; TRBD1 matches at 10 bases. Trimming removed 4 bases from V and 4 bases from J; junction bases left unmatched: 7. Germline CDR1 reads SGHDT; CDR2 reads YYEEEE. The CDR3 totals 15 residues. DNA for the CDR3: TGTGCCAGCAGCCCCCTGGGGACAGGGGTCACTGAAGCTTTCTTT. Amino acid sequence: CASSPLGTGVTEAFF.

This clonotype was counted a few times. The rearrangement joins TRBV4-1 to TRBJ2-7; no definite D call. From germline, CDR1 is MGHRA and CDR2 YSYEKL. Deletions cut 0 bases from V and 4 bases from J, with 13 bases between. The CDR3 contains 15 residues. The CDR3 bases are TGCGCCAGCAGCCAAGACCTAGTTGCTAGGTACGAGCAGTACTTC. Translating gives CASSQDLVARYEQYF.

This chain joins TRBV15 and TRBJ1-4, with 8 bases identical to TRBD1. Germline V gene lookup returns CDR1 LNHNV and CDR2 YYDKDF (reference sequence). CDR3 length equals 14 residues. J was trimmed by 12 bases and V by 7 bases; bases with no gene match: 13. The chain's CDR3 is CATTSGFRGQELFF. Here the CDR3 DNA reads TGTGCCACCACCAGCGGGTTCAGGGGGCAGGAACTGTTTTTT.